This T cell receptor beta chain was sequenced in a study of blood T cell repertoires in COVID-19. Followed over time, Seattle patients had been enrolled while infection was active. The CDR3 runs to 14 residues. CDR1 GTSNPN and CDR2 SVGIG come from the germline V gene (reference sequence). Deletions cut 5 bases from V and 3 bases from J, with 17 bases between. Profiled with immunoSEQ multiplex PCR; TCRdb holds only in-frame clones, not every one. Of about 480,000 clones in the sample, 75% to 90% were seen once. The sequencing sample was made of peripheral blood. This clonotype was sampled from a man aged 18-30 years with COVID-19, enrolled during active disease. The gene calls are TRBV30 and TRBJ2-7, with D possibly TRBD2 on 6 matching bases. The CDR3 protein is CAWGSAGPDYEQYF. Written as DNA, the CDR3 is TGTGCCTGGGGATCAGCGGGTCCGGACTACGAGCAGTACTTC.